This T cell receptor (beta chain) was identified in a study of T cell responses to AZD1222 COVID-19 vaccine. Study-level background: Second doses that came at about 4 or about 12 weeks were put together.

V lost 6 bases and J lost 4; bases outside the gene matches: 3. CDR1 is MNHEY and CDR2 is SMNVEV in the germline V gene (reference sequence). The CDR3 length is 14 residues. Points from the study as a whole: It was only after the peak T cell response that any repertoires were sampled. Targeting of unmutated variant regions was reportedly seen in nearly half of spike-specific TCRs. Vaccination with two AZD1222 doses was followed by a rise in Spike-specific TCR breadth and depth.

Clones were read by immunoSEQ multiplex PCR, and TCRdb kept only the in-frame ones, dropping some. The table includes some 150,000 clones, around nine tenths detected once. For this clone: Its antigen remains unidentified.

The chain carries TRBV27 and TRBJ2-1, with 10 bases aligning to TRBD2. The TCR comes from an adult in good health. Material: peripheral blood, obtained on day 0 of AZD1222 vaccination. The CDR3: CASSGLADYNEQFF. The DNA for the CDR3 is TGTGCCAGCAGCGGACTAGCGGATTACAATGAGCAGTTCTTC.